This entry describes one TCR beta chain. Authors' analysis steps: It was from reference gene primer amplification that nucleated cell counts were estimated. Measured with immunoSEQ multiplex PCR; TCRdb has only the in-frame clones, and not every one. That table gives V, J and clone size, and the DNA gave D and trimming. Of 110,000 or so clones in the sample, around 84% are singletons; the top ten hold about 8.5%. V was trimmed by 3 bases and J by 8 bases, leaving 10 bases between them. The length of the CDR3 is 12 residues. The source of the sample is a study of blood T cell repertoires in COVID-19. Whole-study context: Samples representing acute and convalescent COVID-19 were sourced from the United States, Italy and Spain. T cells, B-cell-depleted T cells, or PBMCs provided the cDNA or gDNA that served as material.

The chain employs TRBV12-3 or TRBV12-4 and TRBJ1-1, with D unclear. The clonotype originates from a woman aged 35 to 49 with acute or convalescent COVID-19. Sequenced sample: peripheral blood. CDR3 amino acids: CASSLLGREAFF. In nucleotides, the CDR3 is TGTGCCAGCAGTTTGCTTGGCAGAGAAGCTTTCTTT.